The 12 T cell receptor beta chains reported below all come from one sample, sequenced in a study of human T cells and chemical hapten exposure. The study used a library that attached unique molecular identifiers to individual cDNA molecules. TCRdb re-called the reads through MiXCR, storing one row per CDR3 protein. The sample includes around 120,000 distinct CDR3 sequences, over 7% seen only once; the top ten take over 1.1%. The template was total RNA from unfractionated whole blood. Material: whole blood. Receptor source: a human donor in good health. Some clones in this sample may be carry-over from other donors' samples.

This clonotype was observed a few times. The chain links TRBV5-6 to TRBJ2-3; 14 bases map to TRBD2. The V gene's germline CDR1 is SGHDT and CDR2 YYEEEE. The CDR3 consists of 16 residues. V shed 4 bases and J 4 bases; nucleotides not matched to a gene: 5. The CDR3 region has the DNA TGTGCCAGCAGCATGGGGACTAGCGGGAGTGCAGATACGCAGTATTTT. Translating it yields CASSMGTSGSADTQYF.

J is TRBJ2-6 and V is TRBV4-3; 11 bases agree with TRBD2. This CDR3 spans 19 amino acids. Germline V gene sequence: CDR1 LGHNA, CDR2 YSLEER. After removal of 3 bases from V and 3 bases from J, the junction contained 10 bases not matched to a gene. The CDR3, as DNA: TGCGCCAGCAGCCAGGATACCTTGACTAGCGGGGTTGGGGCCAACGTCCTGACTTTC. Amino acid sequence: CASSQDTLTSGVGANVLTF.

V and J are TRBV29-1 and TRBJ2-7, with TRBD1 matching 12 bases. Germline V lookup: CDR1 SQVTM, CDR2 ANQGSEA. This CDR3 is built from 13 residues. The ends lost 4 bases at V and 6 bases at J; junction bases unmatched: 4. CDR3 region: CSVVGTGGSEQYF. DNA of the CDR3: TGCAGCGTTGTCGGGACAGGGGGCAGCGAGCAGTACTTC.

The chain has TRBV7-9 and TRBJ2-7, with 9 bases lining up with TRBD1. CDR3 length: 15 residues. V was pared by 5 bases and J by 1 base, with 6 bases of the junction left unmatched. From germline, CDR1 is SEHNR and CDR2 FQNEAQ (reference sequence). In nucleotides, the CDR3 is TGTGCCAGCAGCACCGGACAGGGGCTATCCTACGAGCAGTACTTC. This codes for CASSTGQGLSYEQYF.

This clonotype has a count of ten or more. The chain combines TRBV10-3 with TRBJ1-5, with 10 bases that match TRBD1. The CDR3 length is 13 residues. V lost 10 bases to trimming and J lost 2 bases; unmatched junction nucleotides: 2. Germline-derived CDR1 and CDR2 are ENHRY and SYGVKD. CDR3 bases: TGTGCCACCGGGACAGGGGGCAATCAGCCCCAGCATTTT. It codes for CATGTGGNQPQHF.

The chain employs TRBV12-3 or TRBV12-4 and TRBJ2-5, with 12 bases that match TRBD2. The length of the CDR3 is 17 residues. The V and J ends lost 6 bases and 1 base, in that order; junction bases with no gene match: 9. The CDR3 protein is CASSPQRGLAGQETQYF. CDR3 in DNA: TGTGCCAGCAGCCCCCAGCGGGGACTAGCGGGCCAAGAGACCCAGTACTTC.

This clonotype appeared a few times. CDR3 loop: CASSLDMRAEAFF. In DNA, the CDR3 is TGTGCCAGCAGCTTAGACATGAGAGCTGAAGCTTTCTTT. The chain combines TRBV7-2 with TRBJ1-1, with no clear D. This CDR3 contains 13 residues. V lost 1 base and J lost 6, with 9 bases in between. The V gene's germline CDR1 is SGHTA and CDR2 FQGNSA.

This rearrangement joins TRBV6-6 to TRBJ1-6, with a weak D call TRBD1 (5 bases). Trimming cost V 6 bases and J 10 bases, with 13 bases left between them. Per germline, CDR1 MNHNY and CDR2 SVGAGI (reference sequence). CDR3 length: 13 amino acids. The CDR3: CASSVQRDSPLHF. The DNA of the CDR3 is TGTGCCAGCAGCGTCCAGAGGGACTCACCCCTCCACTTT.

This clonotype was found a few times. CDR3 nucleotides: TGCAGTGCTAGTACGGTTTATGGGCGGGACGCATCTTACGAGCAGTACTTC. Its translation is CSASTVYGRDASYEQYF. J is TRBJ2-7 and V is TRBV20-1, with D maybe TRBD2 (6 bases). The germline V gene encodes CDR1 DFQATT and CDR2 SNEGSKA (reference sequence). This CDR3 contains 17 residues. Trimming removed 3 bases from V and 4 bases from J, with 25 bases in between.

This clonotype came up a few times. CDR3 amino acids: CASSLTGQGARGYDTQYF. In DNA form, the CDR3 reads TGTGCCAGCAGTTTAACGGGCCAGGGGGCGCGGGGGTACGATACGCAGTATTTT. J is TRBJ2-3 and V is TRBV27, with D possibly TRBD1 on 8 matching bases. Trimming took off 2 bases at V and 6 bases at J, with 24 bases between the two ends. Germline CDR1 is MNHEY and CDR2 is SMNVEV (reference sequence). The CDR3 spans 18 residues.

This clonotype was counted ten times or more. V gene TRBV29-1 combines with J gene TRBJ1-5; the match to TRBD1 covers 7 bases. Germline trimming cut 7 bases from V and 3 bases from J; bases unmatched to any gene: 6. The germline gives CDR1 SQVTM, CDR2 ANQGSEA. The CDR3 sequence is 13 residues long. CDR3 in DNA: TGCAGCGCCCTAACAGGGGACAATCAGCCCCAGCATTTT. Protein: CSALTGDNQPQHF.

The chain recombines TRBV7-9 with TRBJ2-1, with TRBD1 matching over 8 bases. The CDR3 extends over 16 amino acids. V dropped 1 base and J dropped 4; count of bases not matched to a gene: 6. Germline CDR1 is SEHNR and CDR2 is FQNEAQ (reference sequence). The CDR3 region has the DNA TGTGCCAGCAGCTTAGAAGCAGGGGGCAAGTACAATGAGCAGTTCTTC. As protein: CASSLEAGGKYNEQFF.